What follows are 6 T cell receptor beta chains derived from one specimen sequenced in a study of CD8 T cells in ankylosing spondylitis. Overall study results and limits: Characteristic, it appeared, of ankylosing spondylitis blood was a TCR beta motif of eight highly homologous variants.

TCRdb analysed the 5' RACE reads with MiXCR anew, one entry per CDR3 protein. Of about 540,000 distinct CDR3 sequences in the sample, about 13% are singletons; the top ten hold around 6.8%. No antigen is known for these receptors. Sequenced sample: blood, either unsorted or a sorted T cell fraction (not recorded which). The receptors stem from a male donor with ankylosing spondylitis.

This clonotype was seen ten or more times. This chain uses TRBV6-1 with TRBJ1-5; D remains ambiguous. The CDR3 totals 12 residues. Between the trimmed V and J ends, which lost 8 bases and 0 bases, there was a span of 5 bases. Per the germline V gene, CDR1 is MNHNS and CDR2 is SASEGT. The CDR3 protein is CASRISNQPQHF. The CDR3 nucleotides are TGTGCCAGCCGTATTAGCAATCAGCCCCAGCATTTT.

The rearrangement joins TRBV20-1 to TRBJ2-5; 8 nucleotides agree with TRBD2. Germline trimming cut 4 bases from V and 3 bases from J; bases unmatched to any gene: 7. Germline CDR1 reads DFQATT; CDR2 reads SNEGSKA (reference sequence). The CDR3 contains 14 residues. The CDR3 is CSATSTSGEETQYF. The DNA for the CDR3 is TGCAGTGCTACGTCAACTAGCGGAGAAGAGACCCAGTACTTC.

This clonotype was counted only a few times. The rearrangement joins TRBV12-3 or TRBV12-4 to TRBJ1-6; D possibly corresponds to TRBD1 (5 bases). Trimming cost V 7 bases and J 4 bases, with 14 bases left between them. The CDR3 totals 15 residues. CDR3 sequence: CASTNLGGYNSPLHF. For the CDR3, the DNA is TGTGCCAGCACCAACCTGGGGGGGTATAATTCACCCCTCCACTTT.

At least ten counts were recorded for this clonotype. The chain links TRBV3-1 to TRBJ2-7; D perhaps matches TRBD2 (7 bases). The length of the CDR3 is 14 residues. Germline V gives CDR1 LGHDT, CDR2 YNNKEL (reference sequence). Trimming stripped 4 bases from V and 2 bases from J, with 12 bases between. For the CDR3, the DNA is TGTGCCAGCAGCCGAGAAGGGGGGGCCTACGAGCAGTACTTC. Protein product: CASSREGGAYEQYF.

The rearrangement joins TRBV2 to TRBJ2-3; TRBD2 matches at 7 bases. The V gene end was trimmed by 6 bases and the J gene end by 3 bases; junction bases not matched to a gene: 9. The CDR3 totals 15 residues. Germline V lookup: CDR1 SNHLY, CDR2 FYNNEI. CDR3 in DNA: TGTGCCAGCAGCGGCGGGAGTCGGGGGACAGATACGCAGTATTTT. Its translation: CASSGGSRGTDTQYF.

The rearrangement uses TRBV5-1 and TRBJ2-7; no clear D gene. V was cut by 6 bases and J by 3 bases, with 16 bases left in between. CDR3 length equals 14 residues. Germline V gene sequence: CDR1 SGHRS, CDR2 YFSETQ. The CDR3 loop reads CASTIMDGGYEQYF. The CDR3 DNA reads TGCGCCAGCACCATCATGGACGGTGGCTACGAGCAGTACTTC. Drawing the rest from reference TRBV5-1 and TRBJ2-7, the complete variable domain is KAGVTQTPRYLIKTRGQQVTLSCSPISGHRSVSWYQQTPGQGLQFLFEYFSETQRNKGNFPGRFSGRQFSNSRSEMNVSTLELGDSALYLCASTIMDGGYEQYFGPGTRLTVT.